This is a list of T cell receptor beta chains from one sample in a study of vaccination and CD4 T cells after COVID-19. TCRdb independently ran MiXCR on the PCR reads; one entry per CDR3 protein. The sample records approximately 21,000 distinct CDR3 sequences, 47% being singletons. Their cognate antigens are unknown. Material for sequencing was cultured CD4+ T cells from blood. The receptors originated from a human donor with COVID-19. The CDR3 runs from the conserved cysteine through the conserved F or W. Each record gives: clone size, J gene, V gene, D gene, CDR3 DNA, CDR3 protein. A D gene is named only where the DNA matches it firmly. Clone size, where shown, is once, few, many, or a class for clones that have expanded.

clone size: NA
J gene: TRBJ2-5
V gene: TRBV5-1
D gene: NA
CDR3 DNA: TGCGCCAGCAGCTTGGTGAGAGCTCAAGAGACCCAGTACTTC
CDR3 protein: CASSLVRAQETQYF

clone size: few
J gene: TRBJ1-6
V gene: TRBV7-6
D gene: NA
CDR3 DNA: TGTGCCAGCAGCTTAGACTCCGGGGTTGGTAGTTCACCCCTCCACTTT
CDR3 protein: CASSLDSGVGSSPLHF

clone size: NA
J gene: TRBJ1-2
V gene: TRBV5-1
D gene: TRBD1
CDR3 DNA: TGCGCCAGCAGCCAACAGGGGAGGGACGGCTACACCTTC
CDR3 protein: CASSQQGRDGYTF

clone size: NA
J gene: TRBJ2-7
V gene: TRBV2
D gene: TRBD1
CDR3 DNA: TGTGCCAGCAGCGTACCGACAGGGGTAGGGGTCGAGCAGTACTTC
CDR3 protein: CASSVPTGVGVEQYF

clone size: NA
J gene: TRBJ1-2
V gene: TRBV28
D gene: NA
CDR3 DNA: TGTGCCACCCATAATGGCTACACCTTC
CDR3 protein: CATHNGYTF

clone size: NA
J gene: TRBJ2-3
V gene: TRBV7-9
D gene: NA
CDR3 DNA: TGTGCCAGCAGCATCGGGGACCCCACAGATACGCAGTATTTT
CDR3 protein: CASSIGDPTDTQYF

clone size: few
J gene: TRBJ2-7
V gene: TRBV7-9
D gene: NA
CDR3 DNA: TGTGCCAGCAGCTTCGAGGGGGTAAGCTACGAGCAGTACTTC
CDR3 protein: CASSFEGVSYEQYF

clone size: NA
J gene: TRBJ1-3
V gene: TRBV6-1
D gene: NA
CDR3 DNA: TGTGCCAGCAGTATTACAGGAGGTTCCCGCTCTGGAAACACCATATATTTT
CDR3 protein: CASSITGGSRSGNTIYF

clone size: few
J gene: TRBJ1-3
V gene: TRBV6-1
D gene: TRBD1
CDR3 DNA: TGTGCCAGCAGCGCAGGGGGTAAGAGCAACACCATATATTTT
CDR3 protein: CASSAGGKSNTIYF

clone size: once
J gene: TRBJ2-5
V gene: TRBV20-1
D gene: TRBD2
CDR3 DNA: TGCAGTGCTAGAGGATCGGGGGGGGCCGAGACCCAGTACTTC
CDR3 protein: CSARGSGGAETQYF

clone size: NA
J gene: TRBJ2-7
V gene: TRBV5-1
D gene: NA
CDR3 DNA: TGCGCCAGCAGCTTGGCGGGACACAGATCCTACGAGCAGTACTTC
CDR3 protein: CASSLAGHRSYEQYF

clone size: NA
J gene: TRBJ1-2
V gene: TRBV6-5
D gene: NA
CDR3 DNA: TGTGCCAGCAGTTACTCTTCACTGGGGGGCTACACCTTC
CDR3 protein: CASSYSSLGGYTF

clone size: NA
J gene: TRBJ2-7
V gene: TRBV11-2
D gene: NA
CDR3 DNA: TGTGCCAGCAGCCATTTCCGGGACCCCGCATACGAGCAGTACTTC
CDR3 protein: CASSHFRDPAYEQYF

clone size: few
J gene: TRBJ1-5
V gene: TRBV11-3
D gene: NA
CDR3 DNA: TGTGCCAGCAGCCCAAGTTCGGGGGGTCAGCCCCAGCATTTT
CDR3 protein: CASSPSSGGQPQHF

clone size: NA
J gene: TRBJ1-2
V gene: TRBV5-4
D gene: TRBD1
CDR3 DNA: TGTGCCAGCAGCCCACTGGGACAGGGGAAGGATAACTATGGCTACACCTTC
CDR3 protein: CASSPLGQGKDNYGYTF

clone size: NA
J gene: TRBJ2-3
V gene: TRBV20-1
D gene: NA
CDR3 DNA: TGCAGTGCTAGAGATGGGCTCGTTTCCCAACGCACAGATACGCAGTATTTT
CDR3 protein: CSARDGLVSQRTDTQYF

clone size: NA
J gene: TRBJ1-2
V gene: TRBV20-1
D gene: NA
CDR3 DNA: TGCAGTGCTAGCGCTGGGAAAAATGGCTACACCTTC
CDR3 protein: CSASAGKNGYTF

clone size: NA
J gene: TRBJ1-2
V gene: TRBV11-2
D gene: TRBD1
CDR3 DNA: TGTGCCAGCAGCTTAAGAGGGACAGGGGTCCATGGCTACACCTTC
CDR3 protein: CASSLRGTGVHGYTF

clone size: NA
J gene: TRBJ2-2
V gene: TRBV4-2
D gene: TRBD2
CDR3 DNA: TGTGCCAGCAGCCCGGAAGGACTAGCGGTGAACACCGGGGAGCTGTTTTTT
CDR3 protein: CASSPEGLAVNTGELFF

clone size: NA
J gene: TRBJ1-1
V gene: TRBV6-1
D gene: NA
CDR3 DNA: TGTGCCAGCAGCCTCAACAGGAATCCGAACACTGAAGCTTTCTTT
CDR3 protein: CASSLNRNPNTEAFF

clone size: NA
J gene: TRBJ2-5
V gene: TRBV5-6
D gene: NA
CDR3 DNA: TGTGCCAGCAGCTTGGCCCGGACTCGCCAAGAGACCCAGTACTTC
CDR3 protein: CASSLARTRQETQYF

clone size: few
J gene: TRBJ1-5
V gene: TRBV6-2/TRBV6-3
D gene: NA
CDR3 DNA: TGTGCCAGCAGTTACTCCGGACAGATCTATAGCAATCAGCCCCAGCATTTT
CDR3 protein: CASSYSGQIYSNQPQHF

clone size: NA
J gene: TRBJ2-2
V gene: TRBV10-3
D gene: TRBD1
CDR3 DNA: TGTGCCATCAGTGAGGGGACAGACACCGGGGAGCTGTTTTTT
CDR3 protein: CAISEGTDTGELFF

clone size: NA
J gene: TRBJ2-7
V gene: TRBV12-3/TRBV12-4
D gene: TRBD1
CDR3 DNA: TGTGCCAGCAGTCGCCGTAAGACAGGGGGCGGCTCCGAGCAGTACTTC
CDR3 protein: CASSRRKTGGGSEQYF

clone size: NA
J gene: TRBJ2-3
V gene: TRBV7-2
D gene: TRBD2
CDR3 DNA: TGTGCCAGCAGCTTATCCCGAGCGGGGGGCACAGATACGCAGTATTTT
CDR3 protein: CASSLSRAGGTDTQYF

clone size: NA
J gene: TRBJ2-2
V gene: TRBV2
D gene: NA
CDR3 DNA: TGTGCCAGCAGTGATACCTCAAGGGGGGAGCTGTTTTTT
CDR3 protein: CASSDTSRGELFF

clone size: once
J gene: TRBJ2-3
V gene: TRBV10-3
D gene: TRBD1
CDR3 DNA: TGTGCCATCAGTGAGTCGTGGGGACAGAACACAGATACGCAGTATTTT
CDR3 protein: CAISESWGQNTDTQYF

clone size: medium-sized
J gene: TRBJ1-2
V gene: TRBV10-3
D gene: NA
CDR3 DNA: TGTGCCATCAGCGAAGGGACATACTACACCTTC
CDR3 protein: CAISEGTYYTF

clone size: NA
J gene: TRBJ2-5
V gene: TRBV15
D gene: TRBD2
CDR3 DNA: TGTGCCACCAGCAGAGCGCCTAGCGGGGGAGAGACCCAGTACTTC
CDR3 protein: CATSRAPSGGETQYF

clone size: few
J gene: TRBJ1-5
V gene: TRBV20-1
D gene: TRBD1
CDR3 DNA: TGCAGTGTTGCACAGGGGGCGATTCAGCCCCAGCATTTT
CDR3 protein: CSVAQGAIQPQHF

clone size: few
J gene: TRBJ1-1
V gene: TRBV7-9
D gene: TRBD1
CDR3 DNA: TGTGCCAGCAGCCCCGCCCGGGACAGCGGCACTGAAGCTTTCTTT
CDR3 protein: CASSPARDSGTEAFF

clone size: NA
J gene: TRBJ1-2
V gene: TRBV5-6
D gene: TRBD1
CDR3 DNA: TGTGCCAGCAACCCACCCCAGGGGGGAAGAAGCTATGGCTACACCTTC
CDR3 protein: CASNPPQGGRSYGYTF

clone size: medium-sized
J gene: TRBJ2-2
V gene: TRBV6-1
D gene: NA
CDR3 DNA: TGTGCCAGCAGTGAAAGGGGGGGAGCGAACACCGGGGAGCTGTTTTTT
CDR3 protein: CASSERGGANTGELFF

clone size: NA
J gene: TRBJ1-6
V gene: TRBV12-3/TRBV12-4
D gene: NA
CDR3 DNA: TGTGCCAGCAGTTCTTTGGGATCTATTGGATCACCCCTCCACTTT
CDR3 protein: CASSSLGSIGSPLHF

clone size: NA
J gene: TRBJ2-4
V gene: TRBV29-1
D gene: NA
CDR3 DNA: TGCAGCGTTGAAGATGGTTACTTC
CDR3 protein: CSVEDGYF

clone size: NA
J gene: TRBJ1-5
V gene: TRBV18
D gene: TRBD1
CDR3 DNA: TGTGCCAGCTCACAGACAGGGGGCCTTCAGCCCCAGCATTTT
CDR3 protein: CASSQTGGLQPQHF

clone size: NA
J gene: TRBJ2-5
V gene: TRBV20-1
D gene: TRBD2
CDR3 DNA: TGCAGTGCGCCGAGCGGGGGGGGGATTGGGACCCAGTACTTC
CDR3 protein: CSAPSGGGIGTQYF

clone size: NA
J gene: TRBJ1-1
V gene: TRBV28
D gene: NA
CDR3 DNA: TGTGCCAGCAGTTTAGTGGGAGACACTGAAGCTTTCTTT
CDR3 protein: CASSLVGDTEAFF

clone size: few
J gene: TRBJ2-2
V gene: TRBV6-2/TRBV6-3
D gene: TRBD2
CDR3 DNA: TGTGCCAGCAGAAATCCGGGACTAGCGGGGGGGAACACCGGGGAGCTGTTTTTT
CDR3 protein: CASRNPGLAGGNTGELFF

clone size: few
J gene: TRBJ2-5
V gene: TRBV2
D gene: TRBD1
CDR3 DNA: TGTGCCAGCAGTGTATACAGGGGTATCCAAGAGACCCAGTACTTC
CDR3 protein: CASSVYRGIQETQYF

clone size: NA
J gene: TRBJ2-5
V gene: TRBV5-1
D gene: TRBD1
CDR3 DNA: TGCGCCAGCAGTACCTCCGGACAGGGTCATTTAGGGACCCAGTACTTC
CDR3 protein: CASSTSGQGHLGTQYF

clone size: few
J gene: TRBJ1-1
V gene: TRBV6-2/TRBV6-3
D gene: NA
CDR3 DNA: TGTGCCAGCAGACCTACAGGGTTGGGGACTGAAGCTTTCTTT
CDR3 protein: CASRPTGLGTEAFF

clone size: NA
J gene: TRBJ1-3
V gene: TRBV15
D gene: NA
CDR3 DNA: TGTGCCACCAGCCACGTACGCGTGAGCTCTGGAAACACCATATATTTT
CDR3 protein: CATSHVRVSSGNTIYF

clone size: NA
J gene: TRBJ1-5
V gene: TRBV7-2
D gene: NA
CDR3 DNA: TGTGCCAGCAGCTCCCCCGAGGGCAATCAGCCCCAGCATTTT
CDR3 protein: CASSSPEGNQPQHF

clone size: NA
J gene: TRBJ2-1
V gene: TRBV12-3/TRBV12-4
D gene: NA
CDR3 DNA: TGTGCCAGCTCAGGCGGGGGCCTCAATGAGCAGTTCTTC
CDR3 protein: CASSGGGLNEQFF

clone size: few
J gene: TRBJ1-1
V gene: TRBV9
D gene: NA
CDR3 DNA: TGTGCCAGCAGCGTAGTGACGAACACTGAAGCTTTCTTT
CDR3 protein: CASSVVTNTEAFF

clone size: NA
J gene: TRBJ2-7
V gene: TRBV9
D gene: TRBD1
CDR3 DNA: TGTGTCAGCAGCGTGTCATGGACAGGGGACTACGAGCAGTACTTC
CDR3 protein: CVSSVSWTGDYEQYF